This T cell receptor (beta chain) was sequenced during a study of cytomegalovirus exposure and HLA in healthy donors. This clone was detected a few times. The PCR ran on 60 Vbeta and 13 Jbeta primers. Measured with immunoSEQ multiplex PCR; TCRdb has only the in-frame clones, and not every one. The profile shows some 120,000 clones, 75% to 90% of them singletons. This CDR3 has 17 amino acids. Per the germline V gene, CDR1 is SGHVS and CDR2 is FNYEAQ. V gave up 5 bases and J gave up 6 bases; unmatched junction bases: 11. The clonotype originates from a male donor in good health and CMV-seronegative. The sequenced material came from PBMCs. The V gene is TRBV7-6, the J gene TRBJ2-1, with 12 bases identical to TRBD1. DNA of the CDR3: TGTGCCAGCAGCGCAGTTGGGGGACAGGGGGCTGGCAATGAGCAGTTCTTC. It codes for CASSAVGGQGAGNEQFF.